The 29 T cell receptor beta chains presented below share a single source sample, sequenced in a study of OX40 agonist ivuxolimab in advanced cancers. Measured with immunoSEQ multiplex PCR; TCRdb has only the in-frame clones, and not every one. Altogether about 79,000 clones are present, 90% being singletons, with the ten largest covering 0.25% to 0.35%. Sequencing used CD4+ or CD8+ T cells sorted from blood, obtained in a trial of the OX40 agonist ivuxolimab. These receptors all come from an adult with an advanced solid tumor such as melanoma, head and neck, liver or kidney cancer.

The chain couples TRBV7-2 to TRBJ1-5, with a possible D match to TRBD1 (5 bases). This CDR3 contains 15 residues. Looked up from germline, CDR1 is SGHTA and CDR2 is FQGNSA. Between the trimmed V and J ends, which lost 5 bases and 6 bases, there was a span of 17 bases. Here the CDR3 DNA reads TGTGCCAGCAGCCTGGGGTCCTGGGACGGTCAGCCCCAGCATTTT. Its translation is CASSLGSWDGQPQHF.

The rearrangement links TRBV28 to TRBJ2-1, with 11 bases matching TRBD1. J lost 5 bases, V lost 5 bases, and 5 bases had no gene match. The V gene's germline CDR1 is MDHEN and CDR2 SYDVKM. The CDR3 totals 15 residues. The CDR3 spells CASSDGQGANNEQFF. The CDR3 region has the DNA TGTGCCAGCAGTGACGGACAGGGGGCAAACAATGAGCAGTTCTTC.

V gene TRBV28 combines with J gene TRBJ1-5; no reliable D call. The CDR3 totals 12 residues. V was pared by 8 bases and J by 5 bases, with 10 bases between. Germline CDR1 is MDHEN and CDR2 is SYDVKM. For the CDR3, the DNA is TGTGCCAGCGGAAATATGTATCAGCCCCAGCATTTT. It specifies CASGNMYQPQHF. The full variable domain, with the rest looked up from reference TRBV28 and TRBJ1-5, is DVKVTQSSRYLVKRTGEKVFLECVQDMDHENMFWYRQDPGLGLRLIYFSYDVKMKEKGDIPEGYSVSREKKERFSLILESASTNQTSMYLCASGNMYQPQHFGDGTRLSIL.

This rearrangement joins TRBV10-3 to TRBJ1-6; D unclear. V was pared by 4 bases and J by 5 bases, with 12 bases between. The CDR3 consists of 15 residues. Germline V gene data show CDR1 as ENHRY and CDR2 as SYGVKD. Here the CDR3 reads CAISVSGIDNSPLHF. For the CDR3, the DNA is TGTGCCATCAGTGTAAGCGGTATCGATAATTCACCCCTCCACTTT.

This rearrangement joins TRBV30 to TRBJ2-5; D possibly uses TRBD1 or TRBD2 (6 bases each). Germline values: CDR1 GTSNPN, CDR2 SVGIG (reference sequence). There are 13 residues in the CDR3. The V and J ends lost 2 bases and 1 base respectively, with 8 bases between them. The CDR3 sequence is CAWSRGPQETQYF. The CDR3 region has the DNA TGTGCCTGGAGTCGGGGGCCCCAAGAGACCCAGTACTTC.

This clone was counted once. The V call is TRBV13, the J call TRBJ2-5; no clear D gene. Germline-derived CDR1 and CDR2 are PRHDT and FYEKMQ (reference sequence). The CDR3 extends over 13 amino acids. Trimming pared 4 bases from V and 5 bases from J, leaving 11 bases between. The CDR3 is CASSSGPGETQYF. The CDR3 DNA follows: TGTGCCAGCAGCTCAGGACCCGGGGAGACCCAGTACTTC.

The chain combines TRBV18 with TRBJ2-1; D may be TRBD2 (5 bases). Germline assignment: CDR1 KGHSH and CDR2 LQKENI. V was clipped by 1 base and J by 8 bases, with 21 bases between them. The CDR3 length is 17 residues. This CDR3 is CASSPQALPEGIDEQFF. The CDR3 nucleotides read TGTGCCAGCTCACCACAGGCCCTTCCCGAGGGTATCGATGAGCAGTTCTTC.

This clone was recorded only once. A junction end diverges from the germline sequence, so it may reflect a read error. The rearrangement joins TRBV7-7 to TRBJ2-7; 9 positions agree with TRBD1. The CDR3 contains 14 residues. The V gene's germline CDR1 is SSHAT and CDR2 FNYEAQ (reference sequence). The DNA of the CDR3 is TGTGCTAGCAGCTGCCGGGACAGGGTCCACGAGCAGTACTTC. Its translation: CASSCRDRVHEQYF.

The chain combines TRBV9 with TRBJ1-3, with a tentative D call TRBD1 (5 bases). CDR1 and CDR2 (germline): SGDLS, YYNGEE. Trimming left V 4 bases short and J 2 bases short, with 16 bases between. The CDR3 loop spans 16 amino acids. The CDR3 nucleotides are TGTGCCAGCAGCCCTCTCTTTGGGGGGACTGGAAACACCATATATTTT. Amino acids: CASSPLFGGTGNTIYF.

This clone has only one observation. This rearrangement joins TRBV19 to TRBJ2-1; perhaps TRBD1 as D (6 bases). Germline lookup yields CDR1 LNHDA and CDR2 SQIVND (reference sequence). The germline V and J ends were trimmed by 3 bases and 0 bases, with 9 bases remaining between them. The CDR3 loop spans 15 amino acids. DNA for the CDR3: TGTGCCAGTAGTATGGGCAGGGGCTCCTACAATGAGCAGTTCTTC. Its protein product is CASSMGRGSYNEQFF.

The gene calls are TRBV9 and TRBJ2-5; D may correspond to TRBD1 or TRBD2 (5 bases each). The germline gives CDR1 SGDLS, CDR2 YYNGEE. Trimming stripped 7 bases from V and 3 bases from J, with 13 bases between. CDR3 length: 13 amino acids. CDR3 DNA sequence: TGTGCCAGCTCCAGGGTGAGGGAAGAGACCCAGTACTTC. It specifies CASSRVREETQYF.

The chain joins TRBV25-1 to TRBJ2-1, with D possibly being TRBD2 (6 bases). Trimming stripped 11 bases from V and 6 bases from J, with 17 bases between. CDR1 is MGHDK, CDR2 SYGVNS, per germline. The CDR3 runs to 13 residues. CDR3 region: CASCPAGGNEQFF. The CDR3 DNA reads as TGTGCCTCATGCCCGGCCGGGGGCAATGAGCAGTTCTTC.

The genes are TRBV19 and TRBJ2-5; tentatively, D is TRBD1 (7 bases). The CDR3 contains 15 residues. Germline-derived CDR1 and CDR2 are LNHDA and SQIVND (reference sequence). Trimming cost V 5 bases and J 9 bases, with 22 bases left between them. The CDR3 here is CASSADSIPGGSQYF. The CDR3 region has the DNA TGTGCCAGTAGTGCAGACAGCATCCCAGGGGGGTCCCAGTACTTC.

The genes are TRBV7-9 and TRBJ1-2; D uncertain. V gave up 0 bases and J gave up 4 bases, with 9 bases separating them. CDR3 length: 14 amino acids. Germline assignment: CDR1 SEHNR and CDR2 FQNEAQ (reference sequence). The CDR3 loop is CASSLAGSGYGYTF. DNA for the CDR3: TGTGCCAGCAGCTTAGCAGGCAGTGGCTATGGCTACACCTTC.

The chain employs TRBV11-3 and TRBJ2-3; unclear D gene. CDR3 size: 13 residues. V lost 5 bases, J lost 0 bases, and 6 bases lay in between. Germline CDR1 and CDR2: SGHNT and YENEEA. CDR3 protein: CASSRGSTDTQYF. CDR3 nucleotide sequence: TGTGCCAGCAGCCGTGGTAGCACAGATACGCAGTATTTT.

V and J are TRBV11-2 and TRBJ2-3; D ambiguous. The CDR3 spans 15 residues. Germline CDR1 is SGHAT and CDR2 is FQNNGV. Trimming cost V 1 base and J 1 base, with 9 bases left between them. The CDR3 nucleotides are TGTGCCAGCAGCTTAGTCGCCACCGGCACAGATACGCAGTATTTT. It translates to CASSLVATGTDTQYF.

The rearrangement uses TRBV19 and TRBJ1-1; TRBD1 matches 7 bases. The trim removed 7 bases at V and 6 bases at J, leaving 14 bases unmatched. The CDR3 sequence is 15 residues long. Germline CDR1 and CDR2: LNHDA and SQIVND (reference sequence). For the CDR3, the DNA is TGTGCCAGTAAGTTGTCTTTCGGACAGGCCTCTGAAGCTTTCTTT. Translating gives CASKLSFGQASEAFF.

The rearrangement uses TRBV28 and TRBJ1-1; no firm D call. V was cut by 5 bases and J by 5 bases, with 18 bases left in between. The V gene's germline CDR1 is MDHEN and CDR2 SYDVKM. The length of the CDR3 is 15 residues. Here the CDR3 reads CASSRGRALETEAFF. For the CDR3, the DNA is TGTGCCAGCAGTCGCGGGAGGGCGCTGGAAACTGAAGCTTTCTTT.

The J gene is TRBJ1-5, the V gene TRBV7-9; no clear D. CDR3 length: 14 amino acids. V lost 6 bases, J lost 2 bases, and 11 bases lay in between. Germline CDR1 reads SEHNR; CDR2 reads FQNEAQ (reference sequence). The CDR3: CASSPSGGNQPQHF. The CDR3 nucleotides are TGTGCCAGCAGTCCCAGCGGGGGCAATCAGCCCCAGCATTTT.

V and J are TRBV19 and TRBJ2-6; D possibly corresponds to TRBD2 (5 bases). Germline V gene sequence: CDR1 LNHDA, CDR2 SQIVND (reference sequence). The CDR3 runs to 15 residues. With 8 bases removed from V and 2 bases from J, the gap between germline ends came to 13 bases. The CDR3 loop is CASVSRAAGANVLTF. The CDR3, as DNA: TGTGCCAGTGTGTCGAGGGCCGCTGGGGCCAACGTCCTGACTTTC.

DNA of the CDR3: TGTGCCTGGAACAGTGCAGTCTACGAGCAGTACTTC. This sequence encodes CAWNSAVYEQYF. The V call is TRBV30, the J call TRBJ2-7, with D unclear. Germline values: CDR1 GTSNPN, CDR2 SVGIG (reference sequence). The V and J ends lost 4 bases and 3 bases respectively, with 10 bases between them. CDR3 length: 12 amino acids.

The chain uses TRBV15 and TRBJ2-7, with 7 bases identical to TRBD1. Germline values: CDR1 LNHNV, CDR2 YYDKDF (reference sequence). The CDR3 is 15 amino acids. J lost 0 bases, V lost 5 bases, and 7 bases had no gene match. The CDR3 DNA reads TGTGCCACCAGCCGGGACAGAACTAACTCCTACGAGCAGTACGTC. The encoded protein is CATSRDRTNSYEQYV.

This clone was recorded only once. V and J are TRBV18 and TRBJ2-3; 7 positions agree with TRBD1. J lost 2 bases, V lost 4 bases, and 6 bases had no gene match. Looked up from germline, CDR1 is KGHSH and CDR2 is LQKENI. This CDR3 contains 15 residues. The CDR3 DNA follows: TGTGCCAGCTCACTTGGGACAGACCACACAGATACGCAGTATTTT. The encoded protein is CASSLGTDHTDTQYF.

The sample holds a few counts of this clone. This chain joins TRBV5-1 and TRBJ1-1; no clear D gene. The CDR3 totals 13 residues. The V gene lost 0 bases and the J gene lost 3 bases, with 6 bases spanning the gap. Germline V gene sequence: CDR1 SGHRS, CDR2 YFSETQ. The CDR3 sequence is CASSLVSDTEAFF. The CDR3 DNA sequence: TGCGCCAGCAGCTTGGTCTCCGACACTGAAGCTTTCTTT.

The chain joins TRBV15 to TRBJ2-3; a possible D gene is TRBD2 (6 bases). Trimming shortened V by 8 bases and J by 4 bases, and 16 bases separated the two germline ends. Germline V CDR1 and CDR2: LNHNV, YYDKDF (reference sequence). The CDR3 length is 14 residues. The CDR3 DNA reads as TGTGCCACCCACCGGGGGTTAGAGTCAGATACGCAGTATTTT. Translated: CATHRGLESDTQYF.

The chain has TRBV14 and TRBJ1-2; the D is unclear. CDR3 size: 13 residues. CDR1 and CDR2 from the germline V gene are SGHDN and FVKESK. Trimming stripped 4 bases from V and 3 bases from J, with 9 bases between. The CDR3 sequence is CASSRGSDYGYTF. DNA for the CDR3: TGTGCCAGCAGCCGAGGTAGTGACTATGGCTACACCTTC.

This rearrangement joins TRBV6-5 to TRBJ1-2; D perhaps matches TRBD1 (5 bases). Germline V gives CDR1 MNHEY, CDR2 SVGAGI. V was clipped by 8 bases and J by 7 bases, with 14 bases between them. The CDR3 totals 12 residues. DNA of the CDR3: TGTGCCAGCTGGGACGGGGCGGGTGGCTACACCTTC. It yields the protein CASWDGAGGYTF.

V is TRBV14 and J is TRBJ1-6, with D perhaps matching TRBD1 (6 bases). Germline V lookup: CDR1 SGHDN, CDR2 FVKESK. Trimming pared 0 bases from V and 9 bases from J, leaving 12 bases between. This CDR3 is built from 15 residues. CDR3 DNA sequence: TGTGCCAGCAGCCAAGACGAACAGGGAAGTTCACCCCTCCACTTT. Protein product: CASSQDEQGSSPLHF.

The V call is TRBV4-1, the J call TRBJ1-1; possibly TRBD1 for D (5 bases). This CDR3 comprises 14 residues. The germline V gene encodes CDR1 MGHRA and CDR2 YSYEKL. Trimming took off 2 bases at V and 1 base at J, with 8 bases between the two ends. The CDR3 nucleotides read TGCGCCAGCAGCCAACCCCAGGGGAACACTGAAGCTTTCTTT. This sequence encodes CASSQPQGNTEAFF.